These T cell receptor beta chains were read from a single sample in a study of cytomegalovirus exposure and HLA in healthy donors. The repertoire was sequenced with immunoSEQ multiplex PCR; TCRdb's copy has only in-frame clones and lacks some. The table shows over 150,000 clones, with 70% to 80% occurring only once. The material sequenced was PBMCs. Receptors were obtained from a man between 18 and 29 years old in good health and CMV-seropositive. Both conserved end residues are part of each CDR3. D genes are given only for firm matches. Not every row has a clone size; where given, it reads once, few, many or a size class.

V gene: TRBV15
clone size: NA
D gene: TRBD1
J gene: TRBJ1-5
CDR3 protein: CATSGGQGREPQHF
CDR3 DNA: TGTGCCACCAGCGGTGGACAGGGCAGGGAGCCCCAGCATTTT

V gene: TRBV5-1
clone size: NA
D gene: NA
J gene: TRBJ2-3
CDR3 protein: CASSRRDSSSTDTQYF
CDR3 DNA: TGCGCCAGCAGCCGTCGGGACTCATCTAGCACAGATACGCAGTATTTT

V gene: TRBV6-5
clone size: NA
D gene: NA
J gene: TRBJ2-2
CDR3 protein: CASSPLARGTGELFF
CDR3 DNA: TGTGCCAGCAGTCCCCTCGCAAGGGGCACCGGGGAGCTGTTTTTT

V gene: TRBV18
clone size: NA
D gene: NA
J gene: TRBJ1-1
CDR3 protein: CASSPQEVNTEAFF
CDR3 DNA: TGTGCCAGCTCACCACAAGAGGTGAACACTGAAGCTTTCTTT

V gene: TRBV6-5
clone size: NA
D gene: NA
J gene: TRBJ2-1
CDR3 protein: CASRESHYNEQFF
CDR3 DNA: TGTGCCAGCCGGGAGTCTCACTACAATGAGCAGTTCTTC

V gene: TRBV14
clone size: NA
D gene: NA
J gene: TRBJ2-7
CDR3 protein: CASSQDRRGPLSYEQYF
CDR3 DNA: TGTGCCAGCAGCCAAGATCGGAGGGGCCCCCTCTCCTACGAGCAGTACTTC

V gene: TRBV5-1
clone size: NA
D gene: NA
J gene: TRBJ2-3
CDR3 protein: CASSKTGSDTQYF
CDR3 DNA: TGCGCCAGCAGCAAAACAGGATCAGATACGCAGTATTTT

V gene: TRBV7-2
clone size: NA
D gene: TRBD2
J gene: TRBJ2-7
CDR3 protein: CASSLNRGGTYEQYF
CDR3 DNA: TGTGCCAGCAGTCTTAACCGGGGGGGCACCTACGAGCAGTACTTC

V gene: TRBV9
clone size: NA
D gene: TRBD2
J gene: TRBJ2-1
CDR3 protein: CASRKTGLAEYNEQFF
CDR3 DNA: TGTGCCAGCAGAAAAACAGGACTAGCGGAATACAATGAGCAGTTCTTC

V gene: TRBV15
clone size: once
D gene: NA
J gene: TRBJ1-5
CDR3 protein: CATSRGEAHHNQPQHF
CDR3 DNA: TGTGCCACCAGCAGAGGTGAGGCACACCACAATCAGCCCCAGCATTTT

V gene: TRBV10-1
clone size: NA
D gene: NA
J gene: TRBJ1-5
CDR3 protein: CASSELTGRINSNQPQHF
CDR3 DNA: TGCGCCAGCAGTGAGTTAACAGGGCGTATTAACAGCAATCAGCCCCAGCATTTT

V gene: TRBV27
clone size: few
D gene: NA
J gene: TRBJ2-6
CDR3 protein: CASSLVGASGANVLTF
CDR3 DNA: TGTGCCAGCAGTTTGGTGGGGGCCTCTGGGGCCAACGTCCTGACTTTC

V gene: TRBV6-6
clone size: NA
D gene: NA
J gene: TRBJ2-3
CDR3 protein: CASSSFTGDTQYF
CDR3 DNA: TGTGCCAGCAGTTCTTTCACCGGGGATACGCAGTATTTT

V gene: TRBV28
clone size: NA
D gene: NA
J gene: TRBJ1-1
CDR3 protein: CASSPLRVYTEAFF
CDR3 DNA: TGTGCCAGCAGTCCCCTACGGGTGTACACTGAAGCTTTCTTT

V gene: TRBV4-1
clone size: NA
D gene: NA
J gene: TRBJ1-5
CDR3 protein: CASSSKTDSTNQPQHF
CDR3 DNA: TGCGCCAGCAGTAGTAAGACGGACAGTACCAATCAGCCCCAGCATTTT

V gene: TRBV5-6
clone size: NA
D gene: TRBD1
J gene: TRBJ2-2
CDR3 protein: CASSLWTGQSTGELFF
CDR3 DNA: TGTGCCAGCAGCCTCTGGACAGGACAATCCACCGGGGAGCTGTTTTTT

V gene: TRBV7-9
clone size: few
D gene: TRBD1
J gene: TRBJ1-1
CDR3 protein: CASSSRTGGSRDTEAFF
CDR3 DNA: TGTGCCAGCAGCTCAAGGACAGGGGGCTCTAGGGACACTGAAGCTTTCTTT

V gene: TRBV9
clone size: once
D gene: NA
J gene: TRBJ2-3
CDR3 protein: CASSVGERGWADTQYF
CDR3 DNA: TGTGCCAGCAGCGTAGGAGAAAGGGGTTGGGCAGATACGCAGTATTTT

V gene: TRBV29-1
clone size: NA
D gene: TRBD2
J gene: TRBJ2-1
CDR3 protein: CSVLGLVGEQFF
CDR3 DNA: TGCAGCGTTCTCGGACTAGTTGGTGAGCAGTTCTTC

V gene: TRBV11-3
clone size: NA
D gene: NA
J gene: TRBJ2-1
CDR3 protein: CASSLVTGHYNEQFF
CDR3 DNA: TGTGCCAGCAGCTTAGTCACGGGACACTACAATGAGCAGTTCTTC

V gene: TRBV4-1
clone size: NA
D gene: NA
J gene: TRBJ1-2
CDR3 protein: CASSQQTGDYGYTF
CDR3 DNA: TGCGCCAGCAGCCAACAGACAGGAGACTATGGCTACACCTTC

V gene: TRBV10-2
clone size: once
D gene: TRBD2
J gene: TRBJ2-3
CDR3 protein: CASSGPAGGTDTQYF
CDR3 DNA: TGCGCCAGCAGTGGCCCAGCGGGAGGCACAGATACGCAGTATTTT

V gene: TRBV7-2
clone size: NA
D gene: TRBD1
J gene: TRBJ1-4
CDR3 protein: CASSLTGTARELFF
CDR3 DNA: TGTGCCAGCAGCTTAACGGGGACAGCGAGGGAACTGTTTTTT

V gene: TRBV6-5
clone size: NA
D gene: NA
J gene: TRBJ2-3
CDR3 protein: CASSYSRGGTDTQYF
CDR3 DNA: TGTGCCAGCAGTTACTCAAGGGGTGGTACAGATACGCAGTATTTT